The rows below give T cell receptor beta chains drawn from one sample of a study of OX40 agonist ivuxolimab in advanced cancers. TCRdb keeps only in-frame clones here, not all; method: immunoSEQ multiplex PCR. The sample contains tens of thousands of clones, 85% to 90% of which appear only once. This specimen was CD4+ or CD8+ T cells sorted from blood, taken in a trial of the OX40 agonist ivuxolimab. The origin of the receptors is an adult with an advanced solid tumor such as melanoma, head and neck, liver or kidney cancer. Each CDR3 is given without its conserved first and last residue.

TRBV5-1	TRBJ1-3	ASSLAPIESGNTIY
TRBV20-1	TRBJ2-5	SAIYGETQY
TRBV18	TRBJ1-1	ASSPWQTMNTEAF
TRBV6-1	TRBJ1-5	ASSVQMHSNQPQH
TRBV4-1	TRBJ2-3	ASSQVGEIITDTQY
TRBV7-9	TRBJ1-2	ASSSPRGAGANYGYT
TRBV5-1	TRBJ2-5	ASSRPGEETQY
TRBV6-1	TRBJ2-5	ASSEQLETQY
TRBV5-1	TRBJ2-3	ASSPAAGGGFGTDTQY
TRBV5-1	TRBJ2-7	ASSLDGVKTYEQY
TRBV6-1	TRBJ2-5	ASSEVMGGQETQY
TRBV5-1	TRBJ2-5	ASSLASGETQY
TRBV6-5	TRBJ2-1	ASSSSGTGGYNEQF
TRBV7-9	TRBJ2-5	ASSLVAPTETQY
TRBV27	TRBJ2-5	ASSLSGRRETQY
TRBV7-9	TRBJ1-1	ASSLGGGEMNTEAF
TRBV27	TRBJ1-5	ASSGQHNQPQH
TRBV4-1	TRBJ1-3	ASSALPGLGGNTIY
TRBV28	TRBJ1-1	ASTDQGSRNTEAF
TRBV7-9	TRBJ2-7	ASSSGTGPTYEQY
TRBV2	TRBJ2-7	ASSVGGTGAYEQY
TRBV10-3	TRBJ2-6	AISGGDGAGLNSGANVLT
TRBV7-7	TRBJ2-1	ASSQIGGAYYNEQF
TRBV27	TRBJ1-3	ASSTHRGSGNTIY
TRBV30	TRBJ2-4	AWSQGPGRDIQY
TRBV15	TRBJ1-1	ATSRDFNTEAF
TRBV29-1	TRBJ2-2	SVERQGYTGELF
TRBV10-2	TRBJ1-3	ASSESTPERAIY
TRBV9	TRBJ2-5	ASSPGTSGNQETQY
TRBV10-1	TRBJ2-2	ASSEAGQGAGTGELF
TRBV15	TRBJ2-1	ATSRGTGITYNEQF
TRBV19	TRBJ1-5	ASSIDRGPRPQH
TRBV4-1	TRBJ2-5	ASSQDWGQQETQY
TRBV5-1	TRBJ2-5	ASSLELAETQY
TRBV15	TRBJ1-2	ATSRDFNQGSGYT
TRBV6-5	TRBJ2-7	ASSKTGIEQY
TRBV7-2	TRBJ1-5	ASSPAQGMEPQH
TRBV4-2	TRBJ2-1	ASSQETPYNEQF
TRBV2	TRBJ1-5	ASREDTQSNQPQH
TRBV7-3	TRBJ1-1	ASSIQRNTEAF
TRBV30	TRBJ2-7	AWSVGGSRYEQY
TRBV15	TRBJ1-1	ATSRWRQGARTEAF
TRBV5-1	TRBJ2-1	ASSLWAGQGRNEQF
TRBV7-8	TRBJ2-1	ASSLVGTGRQRGSYNEQF
TRBV5-1	TRBJ2-7	ASSLTGYEQY